This T cell receptor (beta chain) was sequenced during a study of blood T cell repertoires in COVID-19. Study in general: Whether acute or convalescent, the COVID-19 samples came from the United States, Italy and Spain.

Germline V gene data show CDR1 as MNHEY and CDR2 as SVGAGI. V dropped 5 bases and J dropped 2 bases, with 10 bases sitting between them. The CDR3 length is 15 residues. Produced via immunoSEQ multiplex PCR; TCRdb's table is partial and in-frame only. The sample yields about 130,000 clones, 70% to 90% seen once. The rearrangement uses TRBV6-5 and TRBJ1-6; possibly TRBD1 for D (6 bases). Sequencing input: peripheral blood. The clonotype comes from a man aged 50-60 years with acute or convalescent COVID-19. CDR3 DNA: TGTGCCAGCAGTCCAGGGGCGACCTATAATTCACCCCTCCACTTT. Its protein is CASSPGATYNSPLHF.